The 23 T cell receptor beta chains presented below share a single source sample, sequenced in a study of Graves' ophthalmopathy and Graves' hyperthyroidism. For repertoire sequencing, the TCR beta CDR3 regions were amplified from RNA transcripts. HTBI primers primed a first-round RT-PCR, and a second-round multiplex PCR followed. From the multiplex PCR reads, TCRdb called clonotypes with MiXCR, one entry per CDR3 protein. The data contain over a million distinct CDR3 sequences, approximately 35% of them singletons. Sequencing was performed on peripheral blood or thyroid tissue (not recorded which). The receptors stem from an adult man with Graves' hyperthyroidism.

The CDR3 DNA reads TGCGCCAGCATAACCCCGGGACAGATCGAGCAGTACTTC. This encodes CASITPGQIEQYF. The V and J genes are TRBV10-2 and TRBJ2-7, with 7 bases that match TRBD1. The ends lost 7 bases at V and 6 bases at J; junction bases unmatched: 9. The CDR3 sequence is 13 residues long. From germline, CDR1 is WSHSY and CDR2 SAAADI.

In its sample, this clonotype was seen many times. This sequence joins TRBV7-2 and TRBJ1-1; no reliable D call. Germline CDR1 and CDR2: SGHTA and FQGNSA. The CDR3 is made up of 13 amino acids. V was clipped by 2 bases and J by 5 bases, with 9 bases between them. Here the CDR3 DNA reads TGTGCCAGCAGCTTAAGGGAAAGGACTGAAGCTTTCTTT. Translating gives CASSLRERTEAFF. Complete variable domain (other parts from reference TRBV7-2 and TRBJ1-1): GAGVSQSPSNKVTEKGKDVELRCDPISGHTALYWYRQSLGQGLEFLIYFQGNSAPDKSGLPSDRFSAERTGGSVSTLTIQRTQQEDSAVYLCASSLRERTEAFFGQGTRLTVV.

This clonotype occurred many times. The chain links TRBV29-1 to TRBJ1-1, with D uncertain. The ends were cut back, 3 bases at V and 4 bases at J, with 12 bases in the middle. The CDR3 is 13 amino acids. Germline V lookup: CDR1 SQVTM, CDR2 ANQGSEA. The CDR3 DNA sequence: TGCAGCGTTGAGAAGGCTCGGGGCACTGAAGCTTTCTTT. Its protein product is CSVEKARGTEAFF.

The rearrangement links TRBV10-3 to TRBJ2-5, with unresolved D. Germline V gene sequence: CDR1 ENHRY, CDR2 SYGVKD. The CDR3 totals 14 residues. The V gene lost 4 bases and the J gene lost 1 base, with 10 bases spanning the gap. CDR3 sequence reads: CAISGSRTQETQYF. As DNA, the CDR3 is TGTGCCATCAGTGGCTCACGCACCCAAGAGACCCAGTACTTC.

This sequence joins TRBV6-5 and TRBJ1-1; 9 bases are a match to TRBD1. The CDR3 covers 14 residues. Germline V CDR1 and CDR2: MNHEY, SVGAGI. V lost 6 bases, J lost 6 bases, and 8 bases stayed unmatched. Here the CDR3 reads CASRRWGQGSEAFF. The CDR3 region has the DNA TGTGCCAGCAGACGCTGGGGACAGGGATCTGAAGCTTTCTTT.

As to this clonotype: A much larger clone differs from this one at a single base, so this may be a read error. CDR3 residues: CSAWRTSGQETQYF. The CDR3 nucleotides are TGCAGTGCGTGGAGGACTAGCGGGCAAGAGACCCAGTACTTC. V and J are TRBV20-1 and TRBJ2-5; 11 bases map to TRBD2. The CDR3 spans 14 residues. The V and J ends lost 6 bases and 2 bases, in that order; junction bases with no gene match: 5. Germline V gene data show CDR1 as DFQATT and CDR2 as SNEGSKA (reference sequence).

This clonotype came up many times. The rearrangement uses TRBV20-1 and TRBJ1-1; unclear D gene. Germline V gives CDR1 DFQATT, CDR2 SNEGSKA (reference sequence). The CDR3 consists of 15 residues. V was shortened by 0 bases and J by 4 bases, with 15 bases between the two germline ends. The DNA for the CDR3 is TGCAGTGCTAGAGATGAGCAGGTTCGAGGCACTGAAGCTTTCTTT. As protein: CSARDEQVRGTEAFF.

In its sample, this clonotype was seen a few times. CDR3 protein: CSARETGGMGTEAFF. CDR3 DNA sequence: TGCAGTGCTAGAGAGACAGGGGGCATGGGCACTGAAGCTTTCTTT. V is TRBV20-1 and J is TRBJ1-1; TRBD1 matches at 10 bases. CDR1 and CDR2 (germline): DFQATT, SNEGSKA (reference sequence). The CDR3 runs 15 residues. Unmatched junction bases numbered 5, after V lost 0 bases and J lost 4 bases.

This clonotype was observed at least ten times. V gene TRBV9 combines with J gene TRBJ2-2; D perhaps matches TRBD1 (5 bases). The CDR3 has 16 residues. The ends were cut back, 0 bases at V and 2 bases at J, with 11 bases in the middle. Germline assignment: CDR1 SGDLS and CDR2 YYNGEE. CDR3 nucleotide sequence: TGTGCCAGCAGCGTAGAGGGGATACCCAACACCGGGGAGCTGTTTTTT. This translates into CASSVEGIPNTGELFF.

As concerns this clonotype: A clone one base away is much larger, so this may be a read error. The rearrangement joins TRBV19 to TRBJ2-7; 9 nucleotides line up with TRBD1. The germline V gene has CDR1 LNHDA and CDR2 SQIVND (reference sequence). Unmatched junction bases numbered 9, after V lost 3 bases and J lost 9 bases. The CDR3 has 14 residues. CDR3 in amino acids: CASSMLDRGHGQYF. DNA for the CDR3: TGTGCCAGTAGTATGTTGGACAGGGGCCACGGGCAGTACTTC.

In DNA, the CDR3 is TGCAGCGTTGAAAAGACAGGGATGGTCCATGGCTACACCTTC. Its protein product is CSVEKTGMVHGYTF. The V and J genes are TRBV29-1 and TRBJ1-2, with 7 bases lining up with TRBD1. J lost 6 bases, V lost 2 bases, and 9 bases had no gene match. The germline CDR1 and CDR2 sequences are SQVTM and ANQGSEA. This CDR3 spans 14 amino acids. Complete variable domain (other parts from reference TRBV29-1 and TRBJ1-2): SAVISQKPSRDICQRGTSLTIQCQVDSQVTMMFWYRQQPGQSLTLIATANQGSEATYESGFVIDKFPISRPNLTFSTLTVSNMSPEDSSIYLCSVEKTGMVHGYTFGSGTRLTVV.

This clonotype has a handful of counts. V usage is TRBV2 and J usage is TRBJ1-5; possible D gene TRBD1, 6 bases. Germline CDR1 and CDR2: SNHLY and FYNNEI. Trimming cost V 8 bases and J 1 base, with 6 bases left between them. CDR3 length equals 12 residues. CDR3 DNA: TGTGCCAGCGGGACAAGCAATCAGCCCCAGCATTTT. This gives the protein CASGTSNQPQHF.

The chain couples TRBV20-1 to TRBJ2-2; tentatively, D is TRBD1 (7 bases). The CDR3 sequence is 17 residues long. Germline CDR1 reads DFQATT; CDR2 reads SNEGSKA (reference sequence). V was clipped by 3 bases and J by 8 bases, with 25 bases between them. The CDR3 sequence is CSASFPGQRGGKGELFF. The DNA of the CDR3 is TGCAGTGCTAGTTTTCCGGGACAGAGGGGAGGAAAGGGGGAGCTGTTTTTT.

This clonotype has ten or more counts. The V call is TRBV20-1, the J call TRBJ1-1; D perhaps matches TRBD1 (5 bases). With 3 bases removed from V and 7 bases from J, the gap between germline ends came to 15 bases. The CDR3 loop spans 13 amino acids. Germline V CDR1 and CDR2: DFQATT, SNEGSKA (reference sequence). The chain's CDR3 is CSASIVRDGEAFF. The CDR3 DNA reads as TGCAGTGCTAGTATTGTCAGGGATGGTGAAGCTTTCTTT.

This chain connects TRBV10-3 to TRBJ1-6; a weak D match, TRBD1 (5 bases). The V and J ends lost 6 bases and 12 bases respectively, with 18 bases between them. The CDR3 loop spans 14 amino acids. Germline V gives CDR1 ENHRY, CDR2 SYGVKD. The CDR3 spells CAIRDTSGGLPLHF. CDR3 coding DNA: TGTGCCATCAGAGACACTAGCGGGGGGTTACCCCTCCACTTT.

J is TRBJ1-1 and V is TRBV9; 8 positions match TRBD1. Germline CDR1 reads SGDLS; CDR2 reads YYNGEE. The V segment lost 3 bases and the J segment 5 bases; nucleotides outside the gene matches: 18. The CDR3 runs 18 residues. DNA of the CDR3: TGTGCCAGCAGCGCCACCCCCAGGGGGCTGGGCACCGGGACTGAAGCTTTCTTT. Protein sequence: CASSATPRGLGTGTEAFF.

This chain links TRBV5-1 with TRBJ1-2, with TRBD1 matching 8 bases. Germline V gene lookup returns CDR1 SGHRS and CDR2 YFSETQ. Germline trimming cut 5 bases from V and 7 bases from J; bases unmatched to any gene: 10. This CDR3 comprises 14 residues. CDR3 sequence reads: CASSSKGQGSGYTF. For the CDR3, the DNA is TGCGCCAGCAGTTCCAAAGGACAGGGAAGTGGCTACACCTTC.

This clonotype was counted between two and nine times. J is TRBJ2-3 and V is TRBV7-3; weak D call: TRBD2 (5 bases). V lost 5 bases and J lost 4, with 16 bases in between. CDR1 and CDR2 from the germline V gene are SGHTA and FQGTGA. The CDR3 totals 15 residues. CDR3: CASSPTAERSDTQYF. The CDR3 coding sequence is TGTGCCAGCAGCCCTACAGCGGAGCGCTCAGATACGCAGTATTTT. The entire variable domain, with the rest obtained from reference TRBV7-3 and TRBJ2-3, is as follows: GAGVSQTPSNKVTEKGKYVELRCDPISGHTALYWYRQSLGQGPEFLIYFQGTGAADDSGLPNDRFFAVRPEGSVSTLKIQRTERGDSAVYLCASSPTAERSDTQYFGPGTRLTVL.

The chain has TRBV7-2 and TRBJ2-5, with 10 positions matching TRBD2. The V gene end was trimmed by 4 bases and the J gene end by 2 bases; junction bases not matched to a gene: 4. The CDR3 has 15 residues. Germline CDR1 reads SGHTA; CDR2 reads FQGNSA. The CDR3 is CASSCGLAEQETQYF. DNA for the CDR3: TGTGCCAGCAGCTGCGGACTAGCGGAGCAAGAGACCCAGTACTTC.

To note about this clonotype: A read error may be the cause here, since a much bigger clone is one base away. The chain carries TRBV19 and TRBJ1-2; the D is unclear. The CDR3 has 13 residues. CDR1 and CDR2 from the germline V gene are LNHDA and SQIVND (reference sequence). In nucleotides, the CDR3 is TGTGCCAGTAGTATAGGGGCTCTTGGTGGCCACACCTTC. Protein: CASSIGALGGHTF.

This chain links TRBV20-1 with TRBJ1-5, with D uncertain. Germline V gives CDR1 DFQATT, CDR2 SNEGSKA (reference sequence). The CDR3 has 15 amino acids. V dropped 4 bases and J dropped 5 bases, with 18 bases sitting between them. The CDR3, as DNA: TGCAGTGCTACCGGGATTGGGGAAGCGGATCAGCCCCAGCATTTT. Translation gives CSATGIGEADQPQHF.

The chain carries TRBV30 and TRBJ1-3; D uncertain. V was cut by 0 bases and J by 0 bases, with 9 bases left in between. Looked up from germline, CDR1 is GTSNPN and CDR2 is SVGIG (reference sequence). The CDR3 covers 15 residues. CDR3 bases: TGTGCCTGGAGTGTGGCTCGTAGCTCTGGAAACACCATATATTTT. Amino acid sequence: CAWSVARSSGNTIYF. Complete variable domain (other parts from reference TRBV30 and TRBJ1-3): SQTIHQWPATLVQPVGSPLSLECTVEGTSNPNLYWYRQAAGRGLQLLFYSVGIGQISSEVPQNLSASRPQDRQFILSSKKLLLSDSGFYLCAWSVARSSGNTIYFGEGSWLTVV.

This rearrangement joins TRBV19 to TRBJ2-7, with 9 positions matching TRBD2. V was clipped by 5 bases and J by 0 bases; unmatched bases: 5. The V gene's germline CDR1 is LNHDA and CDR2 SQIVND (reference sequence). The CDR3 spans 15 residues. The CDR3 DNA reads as TGTGCCAGTAGTCTGAGACTAGCGGACTCCTACGAGCAGTACTTC. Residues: CASSLRLADSYEQYF.